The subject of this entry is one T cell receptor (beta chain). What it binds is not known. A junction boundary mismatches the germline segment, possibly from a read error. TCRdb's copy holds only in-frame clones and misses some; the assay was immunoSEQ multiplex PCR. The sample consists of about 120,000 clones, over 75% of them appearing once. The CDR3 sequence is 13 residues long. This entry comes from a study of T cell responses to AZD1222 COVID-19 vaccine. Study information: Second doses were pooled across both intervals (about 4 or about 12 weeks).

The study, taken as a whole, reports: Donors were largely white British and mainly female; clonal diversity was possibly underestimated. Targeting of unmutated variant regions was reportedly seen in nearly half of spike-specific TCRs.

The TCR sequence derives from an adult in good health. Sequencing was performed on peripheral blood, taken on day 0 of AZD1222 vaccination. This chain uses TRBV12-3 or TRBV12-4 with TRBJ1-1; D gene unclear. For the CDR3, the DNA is TGTGCCAGTAGTTTCCAGCCGAACACTGAAGCTTTCTTT. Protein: CASSFQPNTEAFF.